The clone carrying this T cell receptor (beta chain) came up once. The entry originates in a study of OX40 agonist ivuxolimab in advanced cancers. This table comes from immunoSEQ multiplex PCR, and its TCRdb copy is limited to in-frame clones, with some not included. The sample has tens of thousands of clones, about 88% seen once. This CDR3 has 15 amino acids. V lost 5 bases to trimming and J lost 3 bases, with 15 bases between them. Germline CDR1 reads MNHEY; CDR2 reads SMNVEV (reference sequence). The chain employs TRBV27 and TRBJ2-3; D might be TRBD2 (5 bases). The sequencing used CD4+ or CD8+ T cells sorted from blood, collected in a trial of the OX40 agonist ivuxolimab. The receptor comes from an adult with an advanced solid tumor such as melanoma, head and neck, liver or kidney cancer. The CDR3: CASSRNLATTDTQYF. The CDR3 region has the DNA TGTGCCAGCAGTCGAAACCTAGCAACGACAGATACGCAGTATTTT.